This T cell receptor (beta chain) derives from a study of shared clonotypes between healthy human individuals. Germline V gives CDR1 MNHEY, CDR2 SMNVEV (reference sequence). Trimming cost V 3 bases and J 8 bases, with 13 bases left between them. This CDR3 spans 13 amino acids. Findings and limits, study-wide: Some clonotypes were shared by all four sorted-subset donors, while others were not shared. The non-shared ones had lower generation probabilities than the shared ones.

Naive CD8 isolation took CD45RO-negative cells positively selected for CCR7 and excluded terminally differentiated effector memory CD45RA+ cells. Concerning this clone itself: Its cognate antigen is unknown.

Sequencing used immunoSEQ multiplex PCR; TCRdb keeps in-frame clones, though not all of them. The sample shows around 2,000,000 clones, about 95% of them seen only once. Sequenced input: naive CD8+ T cells sorted from blood. The chain uses TRBV27 and TRBJ1-2; D is unresolved. The TCR comes from a man younger than 35 in good health. As DNA, the CDR3 is TGTGCCAGCAGTTTGGGGAAGGGCCGGGGCTACACCTTC. The encoded protein is CASSLGKGRGYTF.